This T cell receptor (beta chain) is drawn from a study of cytotoxic CD8 clonotypes in ibrutinib-treated CLL. At the level of the study: Patient counts were over 9 relapsed/refractory, approximately 15 treatment-naive and about 18 IGHV unmutated.

About this clone itself: The antigen is unknown. Because the CDR3 is missing its conserved closing phenylalanine or tryptophan, this is likely a read error.

Study outcomes and limitations: With treatment, public clonotypes, which were uncommon, either contracted or remained stable. An increase in clonality occurred at ibrutinib response, followed by a return toward baseline at progression.

Researchers set a sequencing depth target of 1 in 200,000 to 1 in 1 million T cells. The data were produced by immunoSEQ multiplex PCR, yet TCRdb's version contains in-frame clones alone and is incomplete. The sample carries about 300,000 clones, 65% to 85% recorded once. This CDR3 region has 14 residues. The germline gives CDR1 SQVTM, CDR2 ANQGSEA. Trimming at V came to 5 bases and at J to 3 bases, leaving 6 bases not matched to a gene. This chain connects TRBV29-1 to TRBJ2-7; 11 bases map to TRBD1. Sequences were derived from PBMCs, sampled at disease progression, from a patient treated with ibrutinib. The receptor's source is a human donor with chronic lymphocytic leukemia. The DNA of the CDR3 is TGCAGCGTTAGGGCCGGGACAGGGGGCTACGAGCAGTACCTC. Protein product: CSVRAGTGGYEQYL.